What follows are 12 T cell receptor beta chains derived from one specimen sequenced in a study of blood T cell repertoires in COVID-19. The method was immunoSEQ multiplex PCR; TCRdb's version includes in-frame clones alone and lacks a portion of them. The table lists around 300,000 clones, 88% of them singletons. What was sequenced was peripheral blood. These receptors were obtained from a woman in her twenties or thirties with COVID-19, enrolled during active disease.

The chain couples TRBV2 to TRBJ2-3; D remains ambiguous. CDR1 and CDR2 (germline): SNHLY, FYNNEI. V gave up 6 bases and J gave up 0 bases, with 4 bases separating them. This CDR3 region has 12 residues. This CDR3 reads CASSTSTDTQYF. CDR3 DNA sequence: TGTGCCAGCAGCACTAGCACAGATACGCAGTATTTT.

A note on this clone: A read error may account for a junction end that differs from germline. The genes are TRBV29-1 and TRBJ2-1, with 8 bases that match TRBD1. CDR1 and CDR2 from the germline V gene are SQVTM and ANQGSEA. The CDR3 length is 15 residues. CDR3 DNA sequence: TGCAGCGTCGAAGGAGGGCAGGGGGCGGACAATGAGCAGTTCTTC. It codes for CSVEGGQGADNEQFF.

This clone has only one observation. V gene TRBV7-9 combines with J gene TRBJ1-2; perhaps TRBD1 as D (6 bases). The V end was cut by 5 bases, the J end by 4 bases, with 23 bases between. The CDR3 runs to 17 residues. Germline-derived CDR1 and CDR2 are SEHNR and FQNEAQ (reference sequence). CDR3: CASSEKGDTGMVYGYTF. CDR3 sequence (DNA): TGTGCCAGCAGCGAAAAAGGGGACACAGGGATGGTCTATGGCTACACCTTC.

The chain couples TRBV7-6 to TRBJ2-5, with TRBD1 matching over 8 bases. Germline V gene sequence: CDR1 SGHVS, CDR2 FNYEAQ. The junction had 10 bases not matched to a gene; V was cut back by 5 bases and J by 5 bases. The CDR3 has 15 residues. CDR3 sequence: CASSIRQGSGETQYF. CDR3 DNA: TGTGCCAGCAGCATAAGACAGGGGTCTGGGGAGACCCAGTACTTC.

The CDR3 region is CASSFRTEGTGELFF. The CDR3 region has the DNA TGCGCCAGCAGCTTCAGGACAGAAGGGACCGGGGAGCTGTTTTTT. This sequence joins TRBV5-1 and TRBJ2-2, with D perhaps TRBD1 (6 bases). V shed 2 bases and J shed 5 bases, with 13 bases lying between them. Germline CDR1 and CDR2: SGHRS and YFSETQ. The CDR3 contains 15 residues. The full variable domain, its missing parts supplied by reference TRBV5-1 and TRBJ2-2, is KAGVTQTPRYLIKTRGQQVTLSCSPISGHRSVSWYQQTPGQGLQFLFEYFSETQRNKGNFPGRFSGRQFSNSRSEMNVSTLELGDSALYLCASSFRTEGTGELFFGEGSRLTVL.

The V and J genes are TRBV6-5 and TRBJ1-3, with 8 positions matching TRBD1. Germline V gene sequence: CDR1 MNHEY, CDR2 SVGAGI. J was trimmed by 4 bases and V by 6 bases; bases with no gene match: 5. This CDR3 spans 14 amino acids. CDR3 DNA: TGTGCCAGCAGCCCCAGGGGGCAAGGAAACACCATATATTTT. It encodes CASSPRGQGNTIYF.

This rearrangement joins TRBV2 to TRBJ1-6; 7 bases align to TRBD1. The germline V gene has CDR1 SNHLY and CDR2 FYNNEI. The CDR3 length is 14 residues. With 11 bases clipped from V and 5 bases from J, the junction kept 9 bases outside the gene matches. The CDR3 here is CAGQGDSHNSPLHF. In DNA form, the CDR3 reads TGTGCCGGCCAGGGGGACTCTCATAATTCACCCCTCCACTTT.

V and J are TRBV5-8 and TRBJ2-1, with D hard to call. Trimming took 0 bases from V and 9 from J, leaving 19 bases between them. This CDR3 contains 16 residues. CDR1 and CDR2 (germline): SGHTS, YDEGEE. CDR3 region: CASSLGSSSVRGEQFF. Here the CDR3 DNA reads TGTGCCAGCAGCTTGGGTAGCTCTTCAGTTCGTGGTGAGCAGTTCTTC.

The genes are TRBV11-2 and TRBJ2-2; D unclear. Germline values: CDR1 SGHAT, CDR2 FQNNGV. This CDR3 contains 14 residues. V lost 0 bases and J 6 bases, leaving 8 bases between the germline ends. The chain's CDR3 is CASSLDPSAGELFF. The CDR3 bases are TGTGCCAGCAGCTTAGATCCTAGTGCCGGGGAGCTGTTTTTT.

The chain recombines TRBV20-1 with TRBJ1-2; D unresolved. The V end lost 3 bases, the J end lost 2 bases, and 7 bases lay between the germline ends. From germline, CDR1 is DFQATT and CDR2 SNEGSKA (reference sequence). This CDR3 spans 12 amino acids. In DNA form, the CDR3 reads TGCAGTGCTAGTTGGGAGAACTATGGCTACACCTTC. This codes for CSASWENYGYTF.

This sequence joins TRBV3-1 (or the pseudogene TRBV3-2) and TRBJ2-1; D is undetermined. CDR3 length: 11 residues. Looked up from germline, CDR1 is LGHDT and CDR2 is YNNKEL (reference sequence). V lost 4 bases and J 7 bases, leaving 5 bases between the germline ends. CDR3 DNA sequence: TGTGCCAGCAGCCTGTTAAATGAGCAGTTCTTC. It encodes CASSLLNEQFF.

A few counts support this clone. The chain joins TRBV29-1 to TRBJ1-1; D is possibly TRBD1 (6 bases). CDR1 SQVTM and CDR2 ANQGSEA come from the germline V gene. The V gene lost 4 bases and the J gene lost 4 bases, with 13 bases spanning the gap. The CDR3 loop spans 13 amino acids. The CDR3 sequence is CSVAVGRGTEAFF. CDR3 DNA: TGCAGCGTTGCGGTGGGCAGGGGCACTGAAGCTTTCTTT.